This T cell receptor (beta chain) was retrieved from a study of shared clonotypes between healthy human individuals (dated by TCRdb to about 2020). For the wider study: A few men and two women, aged 18 to 49 years, made up the cohort. Per donor, three plates each were used for CD4 naive and CD4 memory, two for CD8 naive, and one for CD8 memory. To estimate repertoire size and how much clonotype sharing occurs between individuals, the study deeply sequenced the blood TCR repertoires of about 5 healthy adults. Different laboratories and diverse techniques were used to prepare libraries and sequence TCR repertoires, to increase sequencing depth and limit assay-specific biases. Leukapheresis yielded between about 0.9 and 10 billion PBMCs per donor. Summary of the overall study and its limitations: Compared with non-shared clonotypes, clonotypes shared by all four sorted-subset donors had higher generation probabilities. Only blood was sampled, and tissue TCR repertoires likely differ from those in blood. Sharing across a handful of donors was observed for around 5% of naive CD4, about 4% of naive CD8, roughly 2.4% of memory CD4, and about 0.4% of memory CD8 clonotypes. Larger estimated clonotype richness was generally found for naive subsets than for memory subsets. Rarefaction of sorted-subset datasets indicated incomplete sequencing despite the large sequencing depth. The small number of donors limited the genetic and exposure-history diversity represented. Pairwise subsampling indicated that sequencing depth was expected to affect the degree of clonotype sharing among donors.

Looking up the germline V gene yields CDR1 SGHTA and CDR2 FQGNSA. A distance of 19 bases separates the germline ends of V and J, which lose 7 bases and 2 bases respectively. The CDR3, from cysteine to phenylalanine, totals 16 residues. The CDR3 DNA has 48 bases and is translated from base 1. Regarding this clone: It lacks a known antigen. No clone much larger than this one lies a single base away; base qualities are absent.

The donors were healthy, HIV-negative adults with no recently reported acute infections or vaccinations. Every donor was a Caucasian adult residing in Nashville, Tennessee, USA. CD4+ T cells were enriched by magnetic negative selection; naive cells were then positively selected on CD45RA, and the negative fraction formed the memory subset. After blood collection by leukapheresis, PBMCs were isolated using Ficoll-Histopaque density gradient centrifugation and then cryopreserved in the vapor phase of liquid nitrogen. Analytical flow cytometry was used to check the purity and quantity of every magnetically sorted T cell population. Each sorted fraction had its genomic DNA isolated and then quantified by UV absorbance on a Nanodrop 2000c. Using the deep immunoSEQ assay, multiplex PCR amplified TCR CDR3 regions from genomic DNA. Genomic DNA extracted from each cell subset was distributed evenly over all wells of several immunoSEQ 96-well plates, and each plate served as one replicate. For sorted subsets, each replicate PCR was loaded with approximately 0.2 ug genomic DNA, equivalent to roughly 30,000 T cell genomes. Purified libraries were quantified with a Qubit 3.0 fluorometer, sized on a Bioanalyzer 2100, and re-quantified with the KAPA Library Quantification kit. Each immunoSEQ 96-well plate was sequenced on its own single-read 150-cycle Illumina NextSeq 550 flow cell. In the paper's pipeline: The immunoSEQ output contained only junctional sequences without quality scores, so filtering could not match that applied to full-length reads. Sequences were annotated with PyIR, a Python wrapper for IgBLAST v1.9, and V/J genes and CDR3 were assigned using IMGT germline references. Reads were removed for weak V/J assignments (E-value above 1e-6), missing CDR3, stop codons, out-of-frame junctions, or ambiguous translated residues. V3J clonotypes were defined by identical inferred V gene, J gene, and CDR3 amino acid sequence. Percentage overlap between repertoires was computed as shared unique clonotypes divided by the size of the smaller repertoire. RTK rarefaction, the Chao1 estimator, and Recon v2.1 estimates of unobserved clonotypes were used to assess repertoire richness. Generation probabilities for all TCRbeta clonotypes obtained by the gDNA method from a few donors were computed using OLGA. TCRdb mirrors the immuneACCESS table, restricted to in-frame sequences. Some clones are absent from its copies; in checked studies, under half trace to an unresolved V gene, and the reason for the others is unknown. V, J and clone size were drawn from that table, and D and trimming were deduced from the DNA. The sample table shows under 1,900,000 clones, and 98% are seen once. The ten largest account for approximately 0.38% of the sample.

The receptor comes from a man under 40 in good health. The sequencing input was naive CD4+ T cells sorted from blood. The sample's cell subset or site label, in plain terms: CD45RA+ positively selected. This receptor chain uses TRBV7-2 and TRBJ2-3, with an unclear D gene assignment. For the CDR3, the sequence is CASTQGGPRNTDTQYF. The sequenced DNA is TGTGCCAGCACCCAAGGTGGCCCTAGAAACACAGATACGCAGTATTTT.